Listed here are 5 T cell receptor beta chains from one sample, sequenced in a study of identical twins (dated by TCRdb to the mid-2010s). The library was produced with 5' RACE. The sequencing machine was an Illumina HiSeq 2000. In TCRdb, the public reads were trimmed at Q25 with fastp and aligned with MiXCR, with productive beta chains retained. Every distinct CDR3 protein forms one entry, paired with its most common genes and DNA. In this sample the table shows under 300,000 distinct CDR3 sequences, roughly 12% of which occur a single time. Jointly, the top ten make up around 4% of the sample. These data were also filed under a second study, of yellow fever vaccine responses in identical twins.

The specimen was memory (CD45RO+) T cells sorted from blood. Reading the label with the study, this specimen's cell subset or site is: CD45RO+ enriched T cells. The receptors were gathered from a woman under 30 in good health.

Ten or more counts support this clonotype. The V and J genes are TRBV28 and TRBJ2-7, with D possibly being TRBD2 (5 bases). Germline loops: CDR1 MDHEN, CDR2 SYDVKM. This CDR3 is 14 amino acids long. Trimming shortened V by 7 bases and J by 3 bases, and 16 bases separated the two germline ends. The CDR3 coding sequence is TGTGCCAGCACCCTAGGAGGTGGACTCTACGAGCAGTACTTC. This encodes CASTLGGGLYEQYF.

This clonotype was recorded a few times. This chain uses TRBV12-3 or TRBV12-4 with TRBJ1-2; 7 bases line up with TRBD1. V dropped 6 bases and J dropped 1; count of bases not matched to a gene: 8. This CDR3 is 15 amino acids long. The CDR3 DNA follows: TGTGCCAGCAGCCGCCGGGACAGCTTTAACTATGGCTACACCTTC. Residues: CASSRRDSFNYGYTF.

The chain joins TRBV19 to TRBJ1-5; D is unresolved. V gave up 1 base and J gave up 0 bases, with 10 bases separating them. The CDR3 contains 16 residues. Per germline, CDR1 LNHDA and CDR2 SQIVND (reference sequence). This CDR3 is CASSIVGGFSNQPQHF. The CDR3 coding sequence is TGTGCCAGTAGTATAGTTGGCGGTTTTAGCAATCAGCCCCAGCATTTT.

This clonotype has only a few counts. The chain uses TRBV2 and TRBJ1-6, with 7 bases lining up with TRBD1. CDR3 length: 15 residues. Germline lookup yields CDR1 SNHLY and CDR2 FYNNEI. V gave up 6 bases and J gave up 6 bases; unmatched junction bases: 8. CDR3 nucleotide sequence: TGTGCCAGCAGAGACAAGACAGGGCCTAATTCACCCCTCCACTTT. Translated, it gives CASRDKTGPNSPLHF.

There are a few counts of this clonotype. This chain connects TRBV28 to TRBJ2-5; D unresolved. Trimming shortened V by 3 bases and J by 2 bases, and 10 bases separated the two germline ends. The CDR3 contains 14 residues. The germline gives CDR1 MDHEN, CDR2 SYDVKM. The CDR3 DNA follows: TGTGCCAGCAGTTTCGTACAGTCACAAGAGACCCAGTACTTC. Its protein is CASSFVQSQETQYF.